This T cell receptor (beta chain) was sequenced for a study of T cells in Graves' hyperthyroidism and ophthalmopathy. Points from the study as a whole: The model predicted ophthalmopathy a median around 6.5 months before onset.

TCR beta CDR3 region amplification was performed from RNA transcripts. HTBI primers were the set used in a first-round RT-PCR of the TCR CDR3. A single record per CDR3 protein comes from TCRdb applying MiXCR to the multiplex PCR reads. In the table there are about 400,000 distinct CDR3 sequences, about 15% of which are singletons. This clonotype appeared many times. As yet, its antigen is unknown. Ophthalmopathy cases scored 3 or more on the Clinical Activity Score and 4 or more on NOSPECS grade, with duration below 3 months. Lactation, pregnancy, other autoimmune disease or uncontrolled infection excluded patients. Diagnosis relied on clinical symptoms, serum thyroxine and TRAb, thyroid ultrasound and orbital computed tomography. The receptor's source is a man between 18 and 29 years old with Graves' ophthalmopathy. The sequencing sample was made of blood.

CDR3 nucleotides: TGTGCCAGCAGTCAAGGACAGCGGTCCGAGCAGTACTTC. This encodes CASSQGQRSEQYF. V usage is TRBV27 and J usage is TRBJ2-7; possible D gene TRBD1, 6 bases. The germline CDR1 and CDR2 sequences are MNHEY and SMNVEV (reference sequence). V was shortened by 5 bases and J by 6 bases, with 14 bases between the two germline ends. CDR3 length equals 13 residues.